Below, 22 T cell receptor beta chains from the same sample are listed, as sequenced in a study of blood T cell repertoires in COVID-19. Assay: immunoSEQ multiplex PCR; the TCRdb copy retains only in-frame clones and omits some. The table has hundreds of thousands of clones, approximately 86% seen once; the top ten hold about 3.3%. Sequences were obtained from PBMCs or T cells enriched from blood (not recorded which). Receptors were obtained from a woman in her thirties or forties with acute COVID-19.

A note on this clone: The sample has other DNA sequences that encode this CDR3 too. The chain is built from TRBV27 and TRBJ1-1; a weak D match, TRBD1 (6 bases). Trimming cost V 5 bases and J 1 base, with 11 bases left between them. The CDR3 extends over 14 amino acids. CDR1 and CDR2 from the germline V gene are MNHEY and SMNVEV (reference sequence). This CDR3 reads CASSTQDRNTEAFF. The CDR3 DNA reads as TGTGCCAGCAGTACCCAGGACAGGAACACTGAAGCTTTCTTT.

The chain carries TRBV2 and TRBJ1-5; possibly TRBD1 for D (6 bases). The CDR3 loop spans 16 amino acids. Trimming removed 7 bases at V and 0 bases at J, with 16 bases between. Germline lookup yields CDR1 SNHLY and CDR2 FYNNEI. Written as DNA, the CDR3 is TGTGCCAGCAAGGACAGCTCGATTTCTAGCAATCAGCCCCAGCATTTT. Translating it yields CASKDSSISSNQPQHF.

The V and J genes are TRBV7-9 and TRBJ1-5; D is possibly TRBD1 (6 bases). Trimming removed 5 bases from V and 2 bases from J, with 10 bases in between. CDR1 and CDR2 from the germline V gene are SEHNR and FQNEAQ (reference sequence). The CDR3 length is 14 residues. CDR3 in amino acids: CASSLGGGNQPQHF. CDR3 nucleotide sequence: TGTGCCAGCAGCCTAGGGGGGGGCAATCAGCCCCAGCATTTT.

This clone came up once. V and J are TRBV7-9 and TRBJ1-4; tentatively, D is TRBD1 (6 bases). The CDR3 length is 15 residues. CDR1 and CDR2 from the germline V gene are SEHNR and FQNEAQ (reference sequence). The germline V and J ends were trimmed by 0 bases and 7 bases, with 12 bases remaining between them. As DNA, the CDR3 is TGTGCCAGCAGCTTAGCGAGGCAGGGGTCTGAAAAACTGTTTTTT. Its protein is CASSLARQGSEKLFF.

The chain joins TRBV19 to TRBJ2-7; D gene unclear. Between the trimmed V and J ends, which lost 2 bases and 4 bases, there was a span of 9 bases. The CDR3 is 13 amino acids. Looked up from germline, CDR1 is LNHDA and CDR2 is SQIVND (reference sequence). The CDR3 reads CASSISDLYEQYF. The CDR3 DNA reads TGTGCCAGTAGTATAAGCGATTTATACGAGCAGTACTTC. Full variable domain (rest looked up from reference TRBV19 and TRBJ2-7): DGGITQSPKYLFRKEGQNVTLSCEQNLNHDAMYWYRQDPGQGLRLIYYSQIVNDFQKGDIAEGYSVSREKKESFPLTVTSAQKNPTAFYLCASSISDLYEQYFGPGTRLTVT.

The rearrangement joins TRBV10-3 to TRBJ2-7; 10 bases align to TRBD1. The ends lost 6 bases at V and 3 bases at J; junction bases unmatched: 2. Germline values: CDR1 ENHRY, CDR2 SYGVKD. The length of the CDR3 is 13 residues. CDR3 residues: CAISRDRGYEQYF. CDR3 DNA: TGTGCCATCAGCCGGGACAGGGGCTACGAGCAGTACTTC.

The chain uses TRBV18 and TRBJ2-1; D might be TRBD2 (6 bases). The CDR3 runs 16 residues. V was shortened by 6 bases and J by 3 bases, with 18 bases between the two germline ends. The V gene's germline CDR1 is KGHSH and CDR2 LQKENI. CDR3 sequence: CASSDSLLGGYNEQFF. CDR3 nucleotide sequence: TGTGCCAGCTCTGACTCCCTGTTGGGAGGCTACAATGAGCAGTTCTTC.

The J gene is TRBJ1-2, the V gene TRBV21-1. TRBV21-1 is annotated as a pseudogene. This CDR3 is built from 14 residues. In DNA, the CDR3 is TGTGCCAGCAGCAAACACCGAGTCAACTATGGCTACACCTTC. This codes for CASSKHRVNYGYTF.

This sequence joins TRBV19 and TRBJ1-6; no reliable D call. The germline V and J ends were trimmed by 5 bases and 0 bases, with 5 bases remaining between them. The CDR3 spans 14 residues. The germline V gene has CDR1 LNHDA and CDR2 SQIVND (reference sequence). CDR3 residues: CASSSSSYNSPLHF. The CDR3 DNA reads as TGTGCCAGTAGTTCGAGCTCCTATAATTCACCCCTCCACTTT.

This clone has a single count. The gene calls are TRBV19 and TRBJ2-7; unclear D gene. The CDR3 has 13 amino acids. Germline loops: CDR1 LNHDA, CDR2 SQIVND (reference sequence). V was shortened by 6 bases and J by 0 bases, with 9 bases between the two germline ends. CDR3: CASSISSSYEQYF. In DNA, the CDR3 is TGTGCCAGTAGCATTAGCAGCTCCTACGAGCAGTACTTC. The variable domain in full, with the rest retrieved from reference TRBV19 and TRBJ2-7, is DGGITQSPKYLFRKEGQNVTLSCEQNLNHDAMYWYRQDPGQGLRLIYYSQIVNDFQKGDIAEGYSVSREKKESFPLTVTSAQKNPTAFYLCASSISSSYEQYFGPGTRLTVT.

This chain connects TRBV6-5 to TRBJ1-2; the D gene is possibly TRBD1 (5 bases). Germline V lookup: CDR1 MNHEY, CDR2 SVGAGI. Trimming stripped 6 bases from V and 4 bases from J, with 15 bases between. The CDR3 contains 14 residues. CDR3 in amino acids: CASRLWGVIYGYTF. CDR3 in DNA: TGTGCCAGCAGGCTCTGGGGGGTCATCTATGGCTACACCTTC.

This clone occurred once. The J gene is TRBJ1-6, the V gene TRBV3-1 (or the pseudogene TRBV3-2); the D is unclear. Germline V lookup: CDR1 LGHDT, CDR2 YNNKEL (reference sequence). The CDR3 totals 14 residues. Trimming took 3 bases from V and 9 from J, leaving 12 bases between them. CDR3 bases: TGTGCCAGCAGCCATGATATCGGGGTTTCACCCCTCCACTTT. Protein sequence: CASSHDIGVSPLHF.

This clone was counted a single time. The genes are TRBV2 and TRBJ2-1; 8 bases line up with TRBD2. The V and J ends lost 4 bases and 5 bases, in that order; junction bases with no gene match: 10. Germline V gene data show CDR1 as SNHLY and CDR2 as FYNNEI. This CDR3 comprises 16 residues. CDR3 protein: CASSGAQRELHNEQFF. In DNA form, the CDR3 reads TGTGCCAGCAGTGGAGCCCAGCGGGAGTTGCACAATGAGCAGTTCTTC.

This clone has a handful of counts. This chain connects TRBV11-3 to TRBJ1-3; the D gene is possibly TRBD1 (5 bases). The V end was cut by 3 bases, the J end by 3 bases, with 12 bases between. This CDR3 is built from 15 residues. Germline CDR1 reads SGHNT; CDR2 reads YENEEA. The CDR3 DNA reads TGTGCCAGCAGCTTCGACAGAGAACTTGGAAACACCATATATTTT. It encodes CASSFDRELGNTIYF.

CDR3 loop: CASSPSAGELFF. CDR3 coding DNA: TGTGCCAGCTCACCCAGCGCCGGGGAGCTGTTTTTT. The rearrangement uses TRBV18 and TRBJ2-2; no firm D call. Trimming left V 3 bases short and J 6 bases short, with 5 bases between. Germline V CDR1 and CDR2: KGHSH, LQKENI. The length of the CDR3 is 12 residues.

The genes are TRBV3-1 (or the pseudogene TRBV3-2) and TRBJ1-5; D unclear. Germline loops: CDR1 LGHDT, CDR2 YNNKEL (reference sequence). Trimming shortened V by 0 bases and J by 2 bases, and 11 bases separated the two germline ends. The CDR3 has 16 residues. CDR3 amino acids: CASSQDSTGGNQPQHF. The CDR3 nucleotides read TGTGCCAGCAGCCAAGATTCCACTGGTGGCAATCAGCCCCAGCATTTT.

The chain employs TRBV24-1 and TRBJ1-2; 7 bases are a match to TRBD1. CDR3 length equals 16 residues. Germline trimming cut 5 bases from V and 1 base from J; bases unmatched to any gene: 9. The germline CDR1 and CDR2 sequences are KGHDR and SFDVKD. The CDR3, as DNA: TGTGCCACCAGTGCCGCCGGGACAGATGATAACTATGGCTACACCTTC. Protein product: CATSAAGTDDNYGYTF.

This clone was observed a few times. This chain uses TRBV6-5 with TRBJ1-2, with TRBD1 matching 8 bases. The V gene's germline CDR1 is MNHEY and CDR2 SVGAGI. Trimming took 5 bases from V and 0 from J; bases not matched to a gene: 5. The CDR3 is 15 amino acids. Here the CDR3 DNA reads TGTGCCAGCAGTCCATCGGGACAGGCTAACTATGGCTACACCTTC. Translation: CASSPSGQANYGYTF.

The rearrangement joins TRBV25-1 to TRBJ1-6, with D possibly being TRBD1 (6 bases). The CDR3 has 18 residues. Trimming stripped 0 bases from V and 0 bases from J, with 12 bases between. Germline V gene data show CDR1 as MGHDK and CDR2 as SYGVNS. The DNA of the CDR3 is TGTGCCAGCAGTGAATACCGGACAGTGAGCTCCTATAATTCACCCCTCCACTTT. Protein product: CASSEYRTVSSYNSPLHF.

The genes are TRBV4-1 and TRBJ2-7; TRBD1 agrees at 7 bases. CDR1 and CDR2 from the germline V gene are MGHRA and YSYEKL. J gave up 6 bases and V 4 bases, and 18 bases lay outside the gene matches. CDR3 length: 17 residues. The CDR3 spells CASSRRNIRTGGGEQYF. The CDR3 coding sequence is TGCGCCAGCAGCCGAAGGAACATCCGGACAGGCGGCGGCGAGCAGTACTTC.

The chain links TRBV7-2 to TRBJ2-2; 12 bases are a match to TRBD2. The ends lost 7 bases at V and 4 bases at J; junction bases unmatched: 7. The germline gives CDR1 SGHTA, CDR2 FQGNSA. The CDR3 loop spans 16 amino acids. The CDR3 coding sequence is TGTGCCAGCAACCGACTAGCGGGAGTCCCCACCGGGGAGCTGTTTTTT. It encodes CASNRLAGVPTGELFF. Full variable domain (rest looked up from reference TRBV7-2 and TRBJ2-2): GAGVSQSPSNKVTEKGKDVELRCDPISGHTALYWYRQSLGQGLEFLIYFQGNSAPDKSGLPSDRFSAERTGGSVSTLTIQRTQQEDSAVYLCASNRLAGVPTGELFFGEGSRLTVL.

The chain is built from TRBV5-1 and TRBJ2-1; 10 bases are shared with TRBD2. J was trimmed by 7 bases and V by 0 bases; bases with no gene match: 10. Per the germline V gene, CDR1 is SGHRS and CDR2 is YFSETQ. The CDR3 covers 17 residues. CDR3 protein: CASSLGGLSSGRNEQFF. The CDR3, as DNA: TGCGCCAGCAGCTTGGGGGGTTTGTCTAGCGGGAGAAATGAGCAGTTCTTC.